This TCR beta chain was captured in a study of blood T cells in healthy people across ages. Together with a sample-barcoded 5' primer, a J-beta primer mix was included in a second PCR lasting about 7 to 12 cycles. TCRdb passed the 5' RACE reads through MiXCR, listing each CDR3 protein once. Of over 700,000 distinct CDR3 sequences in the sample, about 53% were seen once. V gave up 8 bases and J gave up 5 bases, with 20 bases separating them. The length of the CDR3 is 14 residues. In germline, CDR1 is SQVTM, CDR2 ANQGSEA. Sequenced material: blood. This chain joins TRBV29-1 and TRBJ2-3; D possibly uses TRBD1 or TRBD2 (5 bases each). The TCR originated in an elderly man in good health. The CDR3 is CSSRPRDPEDTQYF. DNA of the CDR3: TGCAGCTCCCGTCCGAGGGACCCCGAAGATACGCAGTATTTT.